This T cell receptor (beta chain) was observed in a study of T cell repertoires in aging, cancer and after chemotherapy. Study at large: The whole study produced a dataset of roughly 8.8 million TCR reads.

The template was genomic DNA from peripheral blood, not RNA. CDR1 SQVTM and CDR2 ANQGSEA come from the germline V gene. The length of the CDR3 is 18 residues. Germline trimming cut 4 bases from V and 0 bases from J; bases unmatched to any gene: 13. Multiplex touch-down PCR with TRB-A/B primers amplified rearranged V-D-J TRB sequences. TCRdb independently ran MiXCR on the multiplex PCR reads; one entry per CDR3 protein. The top ten hold about 30% of the sample, which has under 7,000 distinct CDR3 sequences, around 29% seen once. This clonotype is categorized as medium-sized. What it recognizes is unknown. Points from the study as a whole: Healthy donors lost TCR diversity with age mainly through richness, cancer patients through richness and evenness.

The receptor comes from a human donor with a blood cancer. The V call is TRBV29-1, the J call TRBJ2-3, with 10 bases aligning to TRBD2. The source material was blood. The DNA for the CDR3 is TGCAGCGTTGCTCCTGGGACTAGCGTATTCTCTAGCACAGATACGCAGTATTTT. Translated, it gives CSVAPGTSVFSSTDTQYF.